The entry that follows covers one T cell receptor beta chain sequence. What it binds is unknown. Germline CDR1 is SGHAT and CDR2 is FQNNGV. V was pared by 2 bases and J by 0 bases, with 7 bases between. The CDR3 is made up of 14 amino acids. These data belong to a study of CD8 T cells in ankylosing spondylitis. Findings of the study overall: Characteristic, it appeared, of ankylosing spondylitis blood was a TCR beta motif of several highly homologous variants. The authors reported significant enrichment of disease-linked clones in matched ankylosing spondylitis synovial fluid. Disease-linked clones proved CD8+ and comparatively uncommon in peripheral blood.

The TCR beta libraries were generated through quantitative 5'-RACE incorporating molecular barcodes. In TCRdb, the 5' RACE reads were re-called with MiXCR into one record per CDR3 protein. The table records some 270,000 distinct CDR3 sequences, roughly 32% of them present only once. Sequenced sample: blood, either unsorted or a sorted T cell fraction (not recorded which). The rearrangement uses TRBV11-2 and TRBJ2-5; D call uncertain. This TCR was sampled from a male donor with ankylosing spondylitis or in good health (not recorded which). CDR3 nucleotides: TGTGCCAGCAGCTTAACAGCCAACCAAGAGACCCAGTACTTC. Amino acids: CASSLTANQETQYF.